This TCR beta chain is from a study of CXCR3-negative and CXCR3-positive naive CD8 T cells. On the study more broadly: About 140 million TRB reads were obtained overall (about 1.5 +/- 0.3 million per library). Study-level results: Naive CXCR3-negative and CXCR3-positive cells had similar TRBV-TRBJ usage; memory differed.

UMI-labeled 5' RACE yielded the TRB cDNA libraries. Following a re-call of the 5' RACE reads, TCRdb has one entry per CDR3 protein and lacks DNA. Its listing shows fewer than 60,000 distinct CDR3 sequences. As to this clonotype: What it binds is not known.

CDR3 length: 16 residues. From germline, CDR1 is SGHVS and CDR2 FNYEAQ. The V and J genes are TRBV7-6 and TRBJ2-5; lacking DNA, the TRBD1 call made by TCRdb goes unchecked. The sample comprised naive CXCR3- CD8+ T cells from blood. Subset of the sample: CD45RO-CCR7+CD27+CD95- naive CD8+ T cells lacking CXCR3 (TNR3-). This clonotype was obtained from a human donor in good health. Some clones in this sample may be carry-over from other donors' samples. The CDR3 protein is CASSLAAGTNEETQYF.